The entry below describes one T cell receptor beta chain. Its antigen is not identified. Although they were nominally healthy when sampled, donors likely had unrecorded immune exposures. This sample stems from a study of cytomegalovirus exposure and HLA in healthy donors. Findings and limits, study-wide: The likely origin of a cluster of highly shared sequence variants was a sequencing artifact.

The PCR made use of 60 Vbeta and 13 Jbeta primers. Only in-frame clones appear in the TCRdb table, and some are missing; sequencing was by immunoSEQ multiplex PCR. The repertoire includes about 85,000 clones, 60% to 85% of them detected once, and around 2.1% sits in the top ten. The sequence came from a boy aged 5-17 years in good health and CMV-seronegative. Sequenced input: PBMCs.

As DNA, the CDR3 is TGTGCCAGCAGATTACTAGCGGGATCCTACAATGAGCAGTTCTTC. This codes for CASRLLAGSYNEQFF. The chain recombines TRBV6-5 with TRBJ2-1; TRBD2 matches at 10 bases. Germline V gene data show CDR1 as MNHEY and CDR2 as SVGAGI. CDR3 length: 15 residues. V dropped 6 bases and J dropped 1; count of bases not matched to a gene: 3.